These 2 T cell receptor beta chains share one sample of origin, sequenced in a study of blood T cell repertoires in COVID-19. Method: immunoSEQ multiplex PCR; TCRdb's copy keeps in-frame clones and lacks some. Of 100,000 to 150,000 clones listed, just under 80% are singletons. The specimen sequenced was peripheral blood. These receptors were collected from a human donor in a cohort sampled during active COVID-19.

V is TRBV6-5 and J is TRBJ1-5; a weak D match, TRBD1 (6 bases). Trimming removed 6 bases from V and 3 bases from J, with 15 bases in between. The CDR3 is made up of 15 amino acids. Germline CDR1 and CDR2: MNHEY and SVGAGI. CDR3 loop: CASSRSGQFNQPQHF. The CDR3 bases are TGTGCCAGCAGCCGCTCTGGACAGTTCAATCAGCCCCAGCATTTT.

The J gene is TRBJ2-1, the V gene TRBV10-3, with D tentatively TRBD2 (5 bases). Trimming took off 0 bases at V and 1 base at J, with 7 bases between the two ends. Germline loops: CDR1 ENHRY, CDR2 SYGVKD. The CDR3 loop spans 15 amino acids. The CDR3 here is CAISESRESYNEQFF. CDR3 in DNA: TGTGCCATCAGTGAGTCAAGGGAGTCCTACAATGAGCAGTTCTTC.